The clone carrying this T cell receptor beta chain is labeled as medium-sized. About 500 ng RNA was reverse transcribed with alpha and beta constant-region primers. Using multiplexing indices, alpha and beta chain libraries were generated apart by chain-specific third strand synthesis. In TCRdb, the 5' RACE reads were re-called with MiXCR into one record per CDR3 protein. The table has around 20,000 distinct CDR3 sequences, 9% to 15% seen once. The repertoire came from unfractionated whole blood and reflected all unsorted peripheral T cells. This sample is drawn from a study of HIV-infected patients and healthy controls. Sequencing input: blood. The TCR sequence derives from an adult in good health.

CDR3 protein: CASKRGSGRGDGPQHF. CDR3 coding DNA: TGTGCCAGCAAACGGGGTTCAGGTCGTGGAGATGGGCCCCAGCATTTT. V and J are TRBV6-5 and TRBJ1-5; D gene unclear. CDR3 length: 16 amino acids. V shed 7 bases and J shed 9 bases, with 25 bases lying between them. In germline, CDR1 is MNHEY, CDR2 SVGAGI.